One sample yielded the 2 T cell receptor beta chains listed below, sequenced in a study of shared clonotypes between healthy human individuals. Profiling relied on immunoSEQ multiplex PCR, and the TCRdb table lists in-frame clones only, not all of them. Found here are some 500,000 clones, 96% of them singletons; the top ten hold 0.055% to 0.075%. Sequences were obtained from naive CD4+ T cells sorted from blood. Stated subset: CD45RA+ positively selected. The receptors stem from a woman aged 30 to 39 in good health.

The chain carries TRBV9 and TRBJ2-6; 13 bases are shared with TRBD2. Germline CDR1 is SGDLS and CDR2 is YYNGEE. The CDR3 loop spans 18 amino acids. The V gene end was trimmed by 4 bases and the J gene end by 4 bases; junction bases not matched to a gene: 8. CDR3 sequence: CASSPTSGRAAGANVLTF. In nucleotides, the CDR3 is TGTGCCAGCAGCCCTACTAGCGGGAGGGCCGCCGGGGCCAACGTCCTGACTTTC.

V is TRBV19 and J is TRBJ1-1; a weak D match, TRBD1 (6 bases). Germline V lookup: CDR1 LNHDA, CDR2 SQIVND (reference sequence). This CDR3 spans 16 amino acids. The germline V and J ends were trimmed by 5 bases and 0 bases, with 16 bases remaining between them. The CDR3 spells CASSDQGNLMNTEAFF. DNA for the CDR3: TGTGCCAGTAGTGATCAGGGGAACCTCATGAACACTGAAGCTTTCTTT.